Below, 26 T cell receptor beta chains from the same sample are listed, as sequenced in a study of cytomegalovirus exposure and HLA in healthy donors (TCRdb year 2017). The library was prepared using the immunoSEQ multiplex PCR assay. A mixture of 60 forward primers for TCR Vbeta segments and 13 reverse primers for TCR Jbeta segments was used in the multiplex PCR. As stored in TCRdb, this immuneACCESS dataset retains in-frame rearrangements with V and J assigned. A fraction of the clones does not appear; measured against another copy, unresolved V genes explain less than half of the discrepancy, and the remainder lacks a known reason. Within this sample are some 190,000 clones, with about 80% of them counted one time only. The ten largest clones add up to more than 1.5% of the sample. Sample: PBMCs. The receptors shown here come from a man aged 40-49 years in good health and CMV-seronegative.

The table lists this clone with a few counts. This chain connects TRBV5-1 to TRBJ2-7; possible D gene TRBD2, 6 bases. Trimming removed 9 bases from V and 4 bases from J, with 20 bases in between. The CDR3 loop spans 14 amino acids. Looked up from germline, CDR1 is SGHRS and CDR2 is YFSETQ. The CDR3 bases are TGCGCCACCTCCCAGGAGGGACCGAAGTACGAGCAGTACTTC. Protein: CATSQEGPKYEQYF.

The chain carries TRBV9 and TRBJ1-2; D ambiguous. CDR3 size: 12 residues. The V gene lost 0 bases and the J gene lost 7 bases, with 7 bases spanning the gap. CDR1 is SGDLS and CDR2 is YYNGEE in the germline V gene. The CDR3 sequence is CASSVEAGGYTF. CDR3 nucleotides: TGTGCCAGCAGCGTAGAAGCAGGTGGCTACACCTTC.

The chain couples TRBV5-1 to TRBJ1-4; tentatively, D is TRBD1 (5 bases). Germline CDR1 is SGHRS and CDR2 is YFSETQ. The CDR3 is 14 amino acids. Trimming cost V 4 bases and J 0 bases, with 7 bases left between them. CDR3 sequence: CASSRGTTNEKLFF. CDR3 coding DNA: TGCGCCAGCAGCAGGGGAACAACTAATGAAAAACTGTTTTTT.

This chain connects TRBV11-2 to TRBJ1-2, with TRBD1 matching 7 bases. Unmatched junction bases numbered 9, after V lost 6 bases and J lost 2 bases. Germline CDR1 SGHAT, CDR2 FQNNGV. CDR3 size: 15 residues. CDR3 in DNA: TGTGCCAGCAGGTTGGACAGGTTGGCGAACTATGGCTACACCTTC. Its translation: CASRLDRLANYGYTF.

This chain connects TRBV28 to TRBJ2-1; D is possibly TRBD1 (6 bases). Germline-derived CDR1 and CDR2 are MDHEN and SYDVKM. This CDR3 is built from 15 residues. V was trimmed by 8 bases and J by 9 bases, leaving 23 bases between them. For the CDR3, the DNA is TGTGCCAGCTACATTGGGGGCTCGTATTATGGTGAGCAGTTCTTC. Its translation: CASYIGGSYYGEQFF.

The V gene is TRBV6-5, the J gene TRBJ1-1; D might be TRBD1 (6 bases). The CDR3 is 16 amino acids. The V and J ends lost 2 bases and 1 base respectively, with 14 bases between them. Germline CDR1 reads MNHEY; CDR2 reads SVGAGI. CDR3 in amino acids: CASSYGLAGANTEAFF. The DNA of the CDR3 is TGTGCCAGCAGTTACGGGTTGGCAGGGGCGAACACTGAAGCTTTCTTT.

The rearrangement uses TRBV11-1 and TRBJ1-5, with a weak D call TRBD1 (5 bases). Looked up from germline, CDR1 is SGHAT and CDR2 is FQDESV (reference sequence). With 8 bases removed from V and 1 base from J, the gap between germline ends came to 12 bases. The CDR3 sequence is 14 residues long. The CDR3 protein is CASFQGRSNQPQHF. As DNA, the CDR3 is TGTGCCAGCTTCCAGGGTCGGAGCAATCAGCCCCAGCATTTT.

The V and J genes are TRBV4-3 and TRBJ2-1, with TRBD2 matching over 7 bases. Germline V gives CDR1 LGHNA, CDR2 YSLEER. The length of the CDR3 is 17 residues. J was trimmed by 0 bases and V by 4 bases; bases with no gene match: 9. Written as DNA, the CDR3 is TGCGCCAGCAGCCCCCAGTGGCGGGGGAGCTCCTACAATGAGCAGTTCTTC. Its translation: CASSPQWRGSSYNEQFF.

This chain connects TRBV12-5 to TRBJ2-7; no firm D call. Germline V gene lookup returns CDR1 LGHNT and CDR2 FRNRAP. V was clipped by 1 base and J by 7 bases, with 8 bases between them. This CDR3 is built from 12 residues. The CDR3 DNA reads as TGTGCTAGTGGTTTGGCCCCACAGGAGCAGTACTTC. Protein sequence: CASGLAPQEQYF.

The chain has TRBV2 and TRBJ1-4, with 8 bases that match TRBD1. CDR1 is SNHLY, CDR2 FYNNEI, per germline. The ends lost 7 bases at V and 6 bases at J; junction bases unmatched: 4. This CDR3 contains 13 residues. CDR3: CASKKDRDEKLFF. The DNA for the CDR3 is TGTGCCAGCAAAAAGGACAGGGATGAAAAACTGTTTTTT.

The chain combines TRBV4-2 with TRBJ1-1, with 9 bases identical to TRBD1. The V and J ends lost 0 bases and 0 bases, in that order; junction bases with no gene match: 8. Germline CDR1 is LGHNA and CDR2 is YNFKEQ. This CDR3 contains 18 residues. CDR3 DNA: TGTGCCAGCAGCCAAGATCCATGGACAGGGGCCATGAACACTGAAGCTTTCTTT. Translated: CASSQDPWTGAMNTEAFF.

The sample holds one count of this clone. This chain links TRBV5-6 with TRBJ2-7; 7 positions match TRBD2. This CDR3 is 16 amino acids long. V lost 4 bases and J lost 0; bases outside the gene matches: 10. Per the germline V gene, CDR1 is SGHDT and CDR2 is YYEEEE. The CDR3 spells CASSAPLGGSSYEQYF. The DNA of the CDR3 is TGTGCCAGCAGCGCCCCGCTGGGAGGGTCCTCCTACGAGCAGTACTTC.

The V and J genes are TRBV2 and TRBJ1-6, with 8 positions matching TRBD1. The J segment lost 7 bases and the V segment lost 6 bases, leaving 2 bases of the junction unmatched. The germline CDR1 and CDR2 sequences are SNHLY and FYNNEI. This CDR3 is 13 amino acids long. CDR3 DNA: TGTGCCAGCAGGGGACAGGAGAATTCACCCCTCCACTTT. It specifies CASRGQENSPLHF.

The rearrangement uses TRBV19 and TRBJ2-1; 11 positions agree with TRBD2. Trimming cost V 7 bases and J 2 bases; bases outside gene matches: 13. The CDR3 is 18 residues long. Germline assignment: CDR1 LNHDA and CDR2 SQIVND (reference sequence). CDR3 DNA sequence: TGTGCCAGTACCCAATCTAGCGGGGGGACCGAACCCTACAATGAGCAGTTCTTC. This encodes CASTQSSGGTEPYNEQFF. The complete variable domain, with remaining parts taken from reference TRBV19 and TRBJ2-1, reads DGGITQSPKYLFRKEGQNVTLSCEQNLNHDAMYWYRQDPGQGLRLIYYSQIVNDFQKGDIAEGYSVSREKKESFPLTVTSAQKNPTAFYLCASTQSSGGTEPYNEQFFGPGTRLTVL.

This chain uses TRBV4-2 with TRBJ2-3; 8 bases are a match to TRBD2. V shed 3 bases and J 14 bases; nucleotides not matched to a gene: 16. The CDR3 contains 15 residues. CDR1 and CDR2 from the germline V gene are LGHNA and YNFKEQ. Here the CDR3 DNA reads TGTGCCAGCAGCCAGGATAGCGGGGTCTACGCCCGACGGTATTTT. Its protein product is CASSQDSGVYARRYF.

The chain links TRBV6-5 to TRBJ1-2; D not certain. The germline V gene has CDR1 MNHEY and CDR2 SVGAGI. CDR3 size: 12 residues. Trimming pared 7 bases from V and 8 bases from J, leaving 14 bases between. CDR3 bases: TGTGCCAGCATCAACGACCGGGGAGGCTACACCTTC. This encodes CASINDRGGYTF.

The rearrangement joins TRBV11-1 to TRBJ2-7, with 9 positions matching TRBD1. V shed 4 bases and J 8 bases; nucleotides not matched to a gene: 12. This CDR3 region has 15 residues. Germline V gene lookup returns CDR1 SGHAT and CDR2 FQDESV (reference sequence). DNA of the CDR3: TGTGCCAGCAGCTCGACCCGGGACAGGGACCGCAAGCAGTACTTC. Its protein is CASSSTRDRDRKQYF.

This clone was recorded once. The chain has TRBV20-1 and TRBJ1-3; 7 nucleotides match TRBD1. The CDR3 is 11 residues long. Looked up from germline, CDR1 is DFQATT and CDR2 is SNEGSKA (reference sequence). V was pared by 5 bases and J by 9 bases, with 4 bases of the junction left unmatched. CDR3 sequence (DNA): TGCAGTGCTGGACAGGTGGGCACCATATATTTT. As protein: CSAGQVGTIYF.

This clone appeared a few times. CDR3 bases: TGTGCCAGCAGCTTGGACGGCGGGAGGGTCTCCTACGAGCAGTACTTC. Protein product: CASSLDGGRVSYEQYF. This chain connects TRBV5-6 to TRBJ2-7; 9 bases line up with TRBD2. The V segment lost 0 bases and the J segment 0 bases; nucleotides outside the gene matches: 4. The CDR3 consists of 16 residues. Per the germline V gene, CDR1 is SGHDT and CDR2 is YYEEEE. The variable domain in full, with the rest retrieved from reference TRBV5-6 and TRBJ2-7, is DAGVTQSPTHLIKTRGQQVTLRCSPKSGHDTVSWYQQALGQGPQFIFQYYEEEERQRGNFPDRFSGHQFPNYSSELNVNALLLGDSALYLCASSLDGGRVSYEQYFGPGTRLTVT.

This chain uses TRBV7-3 with TRBJ2-7, with D perhaps matching TRBD1 (5 bases). In germline, CDR1 is SGHTA, CDR2 FQGTGA. The CDR3 totals 15 residues. V shed 5 bases and J shed 0 bases, with 14 bases lying between them. CDR3 DNA: TGTGCCAGCAGCCCCCAGGGCAGCAGCTCCTACGAGCAGTACTTC. It specifies CASSPQGSSSYEQYF.

V gene TRBV27 combines with J gene TRBJ2-5, with D possibly matching TRBD2 (6 bases). Germline loops: CDR1 MNHEY, CDR2 SMNVEV (reference sequence). Trimming removed 5 bases from V and 7 bases from J, with 8 bases in between. There are 11 residues in the CDR3. In nucleotides, the CDR3 is TGTGCCAGCAGTCTCGGGGGGACCCAGTACTTC. Encoded protein: CASSLGGTQYF.

The chain carries TRBV7-6 and TRBJ1-2; D might be TRBD1 (6 bases). This CDR3 has 13 amino acids. V was pared by 4 bases and J by 8 bases, with 14 bases between. Germline V CDR1 and CDR2: SGHVS, FNYEAQ. CDR3 region: CASSSTGYQGYTF. DNA for the CDR3: TGTGCCAGCAGCTCTACAGGGTACCAGGGCTACACCTTC. Filled out from reference TRBV7-6 and TRBJ1-2, the complete variable domain reads GAGVSQSPRYKVTKRGQDVALRCDPISGHVSLYWYRQALGQGPEFLTYFNYEAQQDKSGLPNDRFSAERPEGSISTLTIQRTEQRDSAMYRCASSSTGYQGYTFGSGTRLTVV.

The rearrangement joins TRBV11-3 to TRBJ2-1; TRBD2 matches 7 bases. V dropped 5 bases and J dropped 8; count of bases not matched to a gene: 12. Germline V gene data show CDR1 as SGHNT and CDR2 as YENEEA. The CDR3 covers 15 residues. The CDR3 DNA reads TGTGCCAGCAGCGACTCGGGACTACCGGGCGATGAGCAGTTCTTC. Protein product: CASSDSGLPGDEQFF.

This clone occurred once. The chain is built from TRBV5-1 and TRBJ2-7; 7 bases are shared with TRBD1. The ends lost 0 bases at V and 3 bases at J; junction bases unmatched: 9. The CDR3 contains 16 residues. Germline CDR1 reads SGHRS; CDR2 reads YFSETQ. The CDR3 loop reads CASSLVGQKSLYEQYF. Here the CDR3 DNA reads TGCGCCAGCAGCTTGGTGGGACAGAAAAGCCTCTACGAGCAGTACTTC.

The chain is built from TRBV28 and TRBJ1-3; weak D call: TRBD1 (6 bases). V was shortened by 5 bases and J by 6 bases, with 14 bases between the two germline ends. From germline, CDR1 is MDHEN and CDR2 SYDVKM. This CDR3 contains 14 residues. The CDR3 sequence: CASSRRGAVNTIYF. The CDR3 coding sequence is TGTGCCAGCAGTAGGCGGGGGGCTGTAAACACCATATATTTT.

The chain couples TRBV30 to TRBJ2-1; 11 nucleotides match TRBD2. V shed 8 bases and J 12 bases; nucleotides not matched to a gene: 12. This CDR3 contains 13 residues. In germline, CDR1 is GTSNPN, CDR2 SVGIG (reference sequence). The CDR3 nucleotides read TGTGCCCGCGCTAGCGGGGGGACAGCGGGGCAGTTCTTC. Protein sequence: CARASGGTAGQFF.